One and the same sample provided the 25 T cell receptor beta chains below, sequenced in a study of blood T cell repertoires in COVID-19. Only in-frame clones appear in the TCRdb table, and some are missing; sequencing was by immunoSEQ multiplex PCR. The sample yields around 140,000 clones, 88% seen once. The sequenced sample was peripheral blood. These receptor sequences come from a human donor in a cohort sampled during active COVID-19.

The rearrangement links TRBV5-4 to TRBJ2-2; a possible D gene is TRBD2 (6 bases). The CDR3 contains 15 residues. V was trimmed by 1 base and J by 4 bases, leaving 11 bases between them. The germline CDR1 and CDR2 sequences are SGHNT and YYREEE (reference sequence). For the CDR3, the DNA is TGTGCCAGCAGCTTGTGGCAGGGAGGCACCGGGGAGCTGTTTTTT. Protein: CASSLWQGGTGELFF.

The sample holds a few counts of this clone. This chain connects TRBV5-1 to TRBJ2-5, with 7 bases aligning to TRBD2. CDR3 length: 15 amino acids. Germline V gene data show CDR1 as SGHRS and CDR2 as YFSETQ. Trimming took 4 bases from V and 5 from J; bases not matched to a gene: 11. This CDR3 is CASSRGVDSVETQYF. CDR3 sequence (DNA): TGCGCCAGCAGCCGGGGGGTCGACAGCGTGGAGACCCAGTACTTC.

This chain connects TRBV5-5 to TRBJ2-2, with D possibly being TRBD2 (5 bases). The CDR3 is 15 residues long. Germline CDR1 is SGHKS and CDR2 is YYEKEE (reference sequence). Trimming took off 0 bases at V and 5 bases at J, with 11 bases between the two ends. The CDR3, as DNA: TGTGCCAGCAGCTTGGGTCCCCGCGGGACCGGGGAGCTGTTTTTT. Amino acid sequence: CASSLGPRGTGELFF.

The gene calls are TRBV12-3 or TRBV12-4 and TRBJ2-5; no reliable D call. Trimming shortened V by 5 bases and J by 5 bases, and 12 bases separated the two germline ends. CDR3 length equals 13 residues. The CDR3 here is CASSLIAGETQYF. As DNA, the CDR3 is TGTGCCAGCAGTCTTATAGCCGGGGAGACCCAGTACTTC.

The gene calls are TRBV9 and TRBJ2-1; D perhaps matches TRBD1 (6 bases). V was cut by 0 bases and J by 7 bases, with 14 bases left in between. The CDR3 length is 15 residues. Germline V gene sequence: CDR1 SGDLS, CDR2 YYNGEE. The CDR3 here is CASSVENRETNEQFF. CDR3 sequence (DNA): TGTGCCAGCAGCGTAGAGAACAGGGAAACAAATGAGCAGTTCTTC.

The genes are TRBV18 and TRBJ1-2; possible D gene TRBD1, 5 bases. V lost 3 bases and J lost 11, with 22 bases in between. Looked up from germline, CDR1 is KGHSH and CDR2 is LQKENI. This CDR3 is 15 amino acids long. CDR3 residues: CASSPYDSNPMGYTF. The CDR3, as DNA: TGTGCCAGCTCACCCTACGACAGTAATCCTATGGGGTACACCTTC.

This sequence joins TRBV6-6 and TRBJ1-5; D gene unclear. CDR1 is MNHNY and CDR2 is SVGAGI in the germline V gene (reference sequence). This CDR3 is built from 15 residues. The V end lost 4 bases, the J end lost 6 bases, and 16 bases lay between the germline ends. Here the CDR3 reads CASSSGEFPFQPQHF. Written as DNA, the CDR3 is TGTGCCAGCAGTTCCGGGGAGTTCCCTTTTCAGCCCCAGCATTTT.

This chain links TRBV25-1 with TRBJ1-1; 7 nucleotides align to TRBD1. The V gene end was trimmed by 5 bases and the J gene end by 3 bases; junction bases not matched to a gene: 6. Per the germline V gene, CDR1 is MGHDK and CDR2 is SYGVNS. This CDR3 region has 14 residues. In DNA form, the CDR3 reads TGTGCCAGCAGTAAGACAGGGCGATACACTGAAGCTTTCTTT. It codes for CASSKTGRYTEAFF.

The chain combines TRBV30 with TRBJ1-2; TRBD1 agrees at 7 bases. The V segment lost 3 bases and the J segment 7 bases; nucleotides outside the gene matches: 8. The CDR3 consists of 13 residues. Germline lookup yields CDR1 GTSNPN and CDR2 SVGIG (reference sequence). In nucleotides, the CDR3 is TGTGCCTGGAGGATAGACAGGGTCGGTGGCTACACCTTC. Translation gives CAWRIDRVGGYTF.

The rearrangement links TRBV18 to TRBJ2-3; 9 bases fit TRBD1. Germline trimming cut 8 bases from V and 6 bases from J; bases unmatched to any gene: 6. The CDR3 contains 13 residues. From germline, CDR1 is KGHSH and CDR2 LQKENI. The DNA for the CDR3 is TGTGCCAGCCGGGGACAGGGCGTTGATACGCAGTATTTT. This sequence encodes CASRGQGVDTQYF.

The rearrangement links TRBV3-1 (or the pseudogene TRBV3-2) to TRBJ2-3; 9 bases fit TRBD1. V shed 1 base, J shed 0 bases, and the junction held 11 bases outside the gene matches. The length of the CDR3 is 19 residues. Germline CDR1 LGHDT, CDR2 YNNKEL (reference sequence). CDR3 sequence reads: CASSQAWATGGSSTDTQYF. The CDR3 DNA follows: TGTGCCAGCAGCCAAGCCTGGGCGACAGGGGGTTCTAGCACAGATACGCAGTATTTT.

The V call is TRBV15, the J call TRBJ1-4; D uncertain. The V and J ends lost 1 base and 6 bases respectively, with 6 bases between them. CDR3 length: 13 amino acids. From germline, CDR1 is LNHNV and CDR2 YYDKDF (reference sequence). The CDR3 reads CATSRAPDEKLFF. The CDR3 DNA reads as TGTGCCACCAGCAGAGCCCCCGATGAAAAACTGTTTTTT.

V is TRBV18 and J is TRBJ2-3, with TRBD1 matching 10 bases. Germline V gives CDR1 KGHSH, CDR2 LQKENI. The V gene end was trimmed by 3 bases and the J gene end by 5 bases; junction bases not matched to a gene: 8. This CDR3 is 16 amino acids long. The CDR3 bases are TGTGCCAGCTCACCCAGAGAGACAGGGGGCCAAGATACGCAGTATTTT. This sequence encodes CASSPRETGGQDTQYF.

CDR3 residues: CASSMGGVSNQPQHF. The CDR3 bases are TGTGCCAGCAGTATGGGCGGGGTAAGCAATCAGCCCCAGCATTTT. V gene TRBV6-5 combines with J gene TRBJ1-5; no definite D call. The CDR3 is made up of 15 amino acids. V gave up 5 bases and J gave up 1 base, with 12 bases separating them. CDR1 is MNHEY and CDR2 is SVGAGI in the germline V gene.

The chain carries TRBV9 and TRBJ2-2; possibly TRBD2 for D (6 bases). Germline assignment: CDR1 SGDLS and CDR2 YYNGEE. CDR3 length equals 15 residues. V gave up 4 bases and J gave up 2 bases, with 12 bases separating them. The CDR3 region is CASSISGGNTGELFF. In nucleotides, the CDR3 is TGTGCCAGCAGCATCTCCGGGGGAAACACCGGGGAGCTGTTTTTT.

V gene TRBV6-1 combines with J gene TRBJ2-1; 9 nucleotides agree with TRBD2. CDR1 MNHNS and CDR2 SASEGT come from the germline V gene. J gave up 8 bases and V 8 bases, and 13 bases lay outside the gene matches. The CDR3 loop spans 15 amino acids. CDR3 in amino acids: CASGPSSGGRDEQFF. CDR3 bases: TGTGCCAGCGGGCCCTCCAGCGGGGGGAGGGATGAGCAGTTCTTC.

V usage is TRBV23-1 and J usage is TRBJ2-3; perhaps TRBD1 as D (5 bases). TRBV23-1 is flagged as an ORF with uncertain function. V was cut by 0 bases and J by 5 bases, with 18 bases left in between. This CDR3 region has 17 residues. CDR3 sequence reads: CASSQSEVGAVGDTQYF. The CDR3 DNA reads TGCGCCAGCAGTCAATCAGAGGTAGGGGCAGTTGGAGATACGCAGTATTTT.

This chain joins TRBV7-9 and TRBJ1-3; D may be TRBD1 (5 bases). The CDR3 has 15 amino acids. V dropped 5 bases and J dropped 4 bases, with 15 bases sitting between them. Looked up from germline, CDR1 is SEHNR and CDR2 is FQNEAQ (reference sequence). CDR3: CASSQAGGSGNTIYF. CDR3 DNA: TGTGCCAGCAGCCAGGCCGGGGGATCCGGAAACACCATATATTTT.

This chain uses TRBV3-1 (or the pseudogene TRBV3-2) with TRBJ1-5, with TRBD1 as a possible D gene (6 bases). This CDR3 is 16 amino acids long. The ends were cut back, 4 bases at V and 9 bases at J, with 22 bases in the middle. Germline V lookup: CDR1 LGHDT, CDR2 YNNKEL (reference sequence). The CDR3 spells CASSPGHHVRSGPQHF. The CDR3 region has the DNA TGTGCCAGCAGCCCGGGACACCATGTTAGGTCCGGGCCCCAGCATTTT.

The chain employs TRBV6-2 or TRBV6-3 and TRBJ2-3, with TRBD1 identical over 9 bases. V lost 4 bases and J lost 2; bases outside the gene matches: 4. Germline CDR1 and CDR2: MNHEY and SVGEGT. The CDR3 extends over 15 amino acids. CDR3 coding DNA: TGTGCCAGCAGTTCCGGGACAGGGAACACAGATACGCAGTATTTT. Its protein product is CASSSGTGNTDTQYF.

V gene TRBV6-2 or TRBV6-3 combines with J gene TRBJ2-1, with TRBD1 identical over 9 bases. The V gene end was trimmed by 5 bases and the J gene end by 7 bases; junction bases not matched to a gene: 12. CDR3 length equals 16 residues. The germline V gene has CDR1 MNHEY and CDR2 SVGEGT. CDR3 coding DNA: TGTGCCAGCAGTCGCACCGGGACAGGGCTCTTTAATGAGCAGTTCTTC. Amino acid sequence: CASSRTGTGLFNEQFF.

The DNA of the CDR3 is TGTGCCAGCAGTTTAGGACTTGGGCAGTACTTC. Its protein is CASSLGLGQYF. The chain is built from TRBV12-3 or TRBV12-4 and TRBJ2-7, with D uncertain. V was clipped by 1 base and J by 9 bases, with 7 bases between them. This CDR3 contains 11 residues.

Worth noting for this clone: The junction and the germline gene differ at one end; a read error may be behind it. The chain couples TRBV27 to TRBJ1-1, with TRBD1 matching over 7 bases. The V gene's germline CDR1 is MNHEY and CDR2 SMNVEV (reference sequence). The CDR3 runs 14 residues. CDR3 protein: CASSLGGGGTKAFF. The CDR3 DNA reads as TGTGCCAGCAGTTTAGGTGGAGGGGGCACTAAAGCTTTCTTT.

CDR3 loop: CASSVDQGPGRNIQYF. The CDR3 nucleotides read TGTGCCAGCAGCGTAGATCAGGGTCCGGGCCGTAACATTCAGTACTTC. This chain connects TRBV9 to TRBJ2-4; tentative D call: TRBD1 (5 bases). Germline lookup yields CDR1 SGDLS and CDR2 YYNGEE. The CDR3 extends over 16 amino acids. Trimming shortened V by 0 bases and J by 7 bases, and 17 bases separated the two germline ends.

The J gene is TRBJ2-1, the V gene TRBV4-1; TRBD2 agrees at 12 bases. This CDR3 has 17 amino acids. The junction had 3 bases not matched to a gene; V was cut back by 1 base and J by 2 bases. Germline lookup yields CDR1 MGHRA and CDR2 YSYEKL. CDR3 in DNA: TGCGCCAGCAGCCAAGGGACTAGCGGGGCTACCTACAATGAGCAGTTCTTC. Amino acid sequence: CASSQGTSGATYNEQFF.